This T cell receptor (beta chain) was sequenced for a study of blood T cell repertoires in COVID-19. Study-level information: Italy, Spain and the United States were the sources of the convalescent and acute COVID-19 samples. Sample material is recorded as cDNA or gDNA derived from T cells, B-cell-depleted T cells, or PBMCs.

Authors' analysis steps: Reference gene primer amplification gave estimated nucleated cell counts. Method: immunoSEQ multiplex PCR; TCRdb's copy keeps in-frame clones and lacks some. That table gives V, J and clone size, and the DNA gave D and trimming. The table has around 180,000 clones, approximately 85% seen once. This CDR3 is built from 17 residues. Germline CDR1 is LGHNT and CDR2 is FRNRAP. V was cut by 0 bases and J by 2 bases, with 15 bases left in between. This receptor was taken from a human donor with active or convalescent COVID-19. The donor label of this sample is uncertain. Sequenced input: peripheral blood. The chain employs TRBV12-5 and TRBJ2-3; D is perhaps TRBD2 (5 bases). DNA for the CDR3: TGTGCTAGTGGTTTGGTACGACGACTACCGCCCACAGATACGCAGTATTTT. Protein sequence: CASGLVRRLPPTDTQYF. The full variable domain, with the rest looked up from reference TRBV12-5 and TRBJ2-3, is DARVTQTPRHKVTEMGQEVTMRCQPILGHNTVFWYRQTMMQGLELLAYFRNRAPLDDSGMPKDRFSAEMPDATLATLKIQPSEPRDSAVYFCASGLVRRLPPTDTQYFGPGTRLTVL.